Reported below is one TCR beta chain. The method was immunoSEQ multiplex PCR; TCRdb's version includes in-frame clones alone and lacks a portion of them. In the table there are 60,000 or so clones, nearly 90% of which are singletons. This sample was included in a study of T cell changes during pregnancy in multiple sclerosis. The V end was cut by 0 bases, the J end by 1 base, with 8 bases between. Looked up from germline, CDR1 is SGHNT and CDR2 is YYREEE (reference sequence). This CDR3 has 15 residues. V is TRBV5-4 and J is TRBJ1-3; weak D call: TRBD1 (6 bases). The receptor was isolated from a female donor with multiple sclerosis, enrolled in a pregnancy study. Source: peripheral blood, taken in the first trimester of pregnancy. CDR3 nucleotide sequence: TGTGCCAGCAGCTTGGATAGGGGGTCTGGAAACACCATATATTTT. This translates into CASSLDRGSGNTIYF. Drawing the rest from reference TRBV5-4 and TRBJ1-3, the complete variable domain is ETGVTQSPTHLIKTRGQQVTLRCSSQSGHNTVSWYQQALGQGPQFIFQYYREEENGRGNFPPRFSGLQFPNYSSELNVNALELDDSALYLCASSLDRGSGNTIYFGEGSWLTVV.